Sequencing of this T cell receptor beta chain was carried out in a study of T-cell reconstitution after alpha-beta-depleted transplantation in children. This CDR3 region has 15 residues. Germline CDR1 is MNHNS and CDR2 is SASEGT. V was cut by 6 bases and J by 8 bases, with 20 bases left in between. The table lists this clonotype with many counts. The library targeted TCRbeta and was prepared with unique molecular identifiers. From the PCR reads, TCRdb called clonotypes with MiXCR, one entry per CDR3 protein. This table holds some 250,000 distinct CDR3 sequences, 12% found once. This sample comprised PBMCs from the stem cell graft donor, obtained from the stem cell graft. This receptor was identified in a human donor who donated a stem cell graft to a child with acute lymphoblastic leukemia. The rearrangement joins TRBV6-1 to TRBJ2-1; no clear D gene. DNA of the CDR3: TGTGCCAGCAGCCAAGGCTACCTCCCGAGGTATGAGCAGTTCTTC. Protein: CASSQGYLPRYEQFF.